This record looks at one T cell receptor beta chain sequence and its context. The PCR was carried out with 60 Vbeta primers and 13 Jbeta primers. The table came from immunoSEQ multiplex PCR; TCRdb's copy has only in-frame clones and leaves some out. This table holds some 150,000 clones, roughly 70% found once. This CDR3 is 14 amino acids long. Germline lookup yields CDR1 LNHDA and CDR2 SQIVND (reference sequence). Trimming took off 5 bases at V and 1 base at J, with 11 bases between the two ends. The data originate from a study of cytomegalovirus exposure and HLA in healthy donors. Sequencing was performed on PBMCs. The origin of this receptor is a man aged 25-40 years in good health and CMV-seronegative. This rearrangement joins TRBV19 to TRBJ1-1, with D hard to call. CDR3 in amino acids: CASSEQISNTEAFF. The CDR3, as DNA: TGTGCCAGTAGTGAACAGATCTCGAACACTGAAGCTTTCTTT.